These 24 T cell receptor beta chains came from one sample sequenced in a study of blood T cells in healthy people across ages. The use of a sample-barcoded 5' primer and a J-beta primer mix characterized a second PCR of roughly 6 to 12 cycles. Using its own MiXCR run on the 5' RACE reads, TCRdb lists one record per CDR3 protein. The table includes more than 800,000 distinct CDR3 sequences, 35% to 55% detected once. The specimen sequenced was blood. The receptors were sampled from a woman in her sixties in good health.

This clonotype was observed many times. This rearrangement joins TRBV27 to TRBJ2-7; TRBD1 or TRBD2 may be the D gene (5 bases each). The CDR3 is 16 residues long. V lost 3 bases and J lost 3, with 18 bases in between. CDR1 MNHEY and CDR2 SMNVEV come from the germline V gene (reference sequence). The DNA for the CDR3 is TGTGCCAGCAGTTTTTTTGGCGTCAGTGGGGGCTACGAGCAGTACTTC. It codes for CASSFFGVSGGYEQYF.

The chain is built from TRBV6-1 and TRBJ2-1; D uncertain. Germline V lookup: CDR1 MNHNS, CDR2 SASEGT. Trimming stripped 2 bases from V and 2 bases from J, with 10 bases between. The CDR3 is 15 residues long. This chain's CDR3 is CASSEISRPYNEQFF. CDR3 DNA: TGTGCCAGCAGTGAAATTAGCCGCCCCTACAATGAGCAGTTCTTC.

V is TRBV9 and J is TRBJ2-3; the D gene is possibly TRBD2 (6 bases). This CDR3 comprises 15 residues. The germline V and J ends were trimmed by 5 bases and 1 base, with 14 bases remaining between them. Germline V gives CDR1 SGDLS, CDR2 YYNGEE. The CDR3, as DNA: TGTGCCAGCAGGCGGTCGGGAGTAGGCACAGATACGCAGTATTTT. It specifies CASRRSGVGTDTQYF.

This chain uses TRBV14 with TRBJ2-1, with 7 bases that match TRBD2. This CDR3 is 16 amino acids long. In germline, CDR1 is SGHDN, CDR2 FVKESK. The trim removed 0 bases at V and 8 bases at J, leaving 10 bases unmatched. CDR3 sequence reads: CASSQDLGGSSDEQFF. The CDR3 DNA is TGTGCCAGCAGCCAAGATTTGGGCGGGAGTAGCGATGAGCAGTTCTTC.

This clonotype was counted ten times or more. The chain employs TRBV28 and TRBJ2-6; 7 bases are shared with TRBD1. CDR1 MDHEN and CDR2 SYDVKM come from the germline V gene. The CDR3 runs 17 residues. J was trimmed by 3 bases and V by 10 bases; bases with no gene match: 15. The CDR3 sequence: CATQGQVKEIGANVLTF. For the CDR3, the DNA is TGTGCCACCCAAGGACAGGTCAAAGAAATTGGGGCCAACGTCCTGACTTTC.

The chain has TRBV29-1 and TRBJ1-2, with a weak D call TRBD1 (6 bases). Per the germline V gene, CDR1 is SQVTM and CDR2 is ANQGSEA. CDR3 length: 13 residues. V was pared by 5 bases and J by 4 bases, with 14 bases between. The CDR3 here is CSVRGTGFYGYTF. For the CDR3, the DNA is TGCAGCGTTAGGGGGACGGGTTTCTATGGCTACACCTTC. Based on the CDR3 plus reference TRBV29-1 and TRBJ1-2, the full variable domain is SAVISQKPSRDICQRGTSLTIQCQVDSQVTMMFWYRQQPGQSLTLIATANQGSEATYESGFVIDKFPISRPNLTFSTLTVSNMSPEDSSIYLCSVRGTGFYGYTFGSGTRLTVV.

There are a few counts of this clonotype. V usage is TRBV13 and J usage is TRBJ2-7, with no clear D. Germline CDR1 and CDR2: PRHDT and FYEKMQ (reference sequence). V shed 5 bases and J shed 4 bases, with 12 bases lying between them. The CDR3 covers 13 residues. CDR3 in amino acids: CASSTGRGYEQYF. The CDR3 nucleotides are TGTGCCAGCAGCACCGGTCGCGGATACGAGCAGTACTTC.

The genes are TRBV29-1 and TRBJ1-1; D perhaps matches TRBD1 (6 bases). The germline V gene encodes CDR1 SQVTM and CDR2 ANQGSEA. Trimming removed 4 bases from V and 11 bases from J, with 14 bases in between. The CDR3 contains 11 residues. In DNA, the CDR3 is TGCAGCGTTGCGCTAGGGGGAACGGCTTTCTTT. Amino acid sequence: CSVALGGTAFF.

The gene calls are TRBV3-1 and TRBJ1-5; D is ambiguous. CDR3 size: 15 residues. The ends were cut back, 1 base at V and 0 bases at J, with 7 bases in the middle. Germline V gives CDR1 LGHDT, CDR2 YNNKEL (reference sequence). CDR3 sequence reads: CASSQVPDSNQPQHF. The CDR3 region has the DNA TGTGCCAGCAGCCAAGTACCGGATAGCAATCAGCCCCAGCATTTT.

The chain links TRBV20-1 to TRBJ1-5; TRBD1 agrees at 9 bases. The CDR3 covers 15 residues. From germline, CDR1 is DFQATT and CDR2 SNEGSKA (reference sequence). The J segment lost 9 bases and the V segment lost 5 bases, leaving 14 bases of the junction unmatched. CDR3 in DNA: TGCAGTGCTCGACCTTGGGACAGGGTTGATTCGCCCCAGCATTTT. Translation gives CSARPWDRVDSPQHF.

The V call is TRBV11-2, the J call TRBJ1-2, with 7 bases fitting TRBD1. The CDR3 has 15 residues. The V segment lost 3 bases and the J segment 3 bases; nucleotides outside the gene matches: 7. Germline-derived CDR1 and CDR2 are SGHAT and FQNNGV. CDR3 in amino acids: CASSFDRAIDYGYTF. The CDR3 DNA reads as TGTGCCAGCAGCTTCGACAGGGCAATTGACTATGGCTACACCTTC. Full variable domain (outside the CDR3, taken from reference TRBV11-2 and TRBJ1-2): EAGVAQSPRYKIIEKRQSVAFWCNPISGHATLYWYQQILGQGPKLLIQFQNNGVVDDSQLPKDRFSAERLKGVDSTLKIQPAKLEDSAVYLCASSFDRAIDYGYTFGSGTRLTVV.

The CDR3 DNA is TGCGCCAGCAGCTTGACGGTACGCTCCTACAATGAGCAGTTCTTC. It translates to CASSLTVRSYNEQFF. V gene TRBV5-1 combines with J gene TRBJ2-1; D uncertain. The CDR3 loop spans 15 amino acids. Deletions cut 1 base from V and 0 bases from J, with 8 bases between. Germline values: CDR1 SGHRS, CDR2 YFSETQ.

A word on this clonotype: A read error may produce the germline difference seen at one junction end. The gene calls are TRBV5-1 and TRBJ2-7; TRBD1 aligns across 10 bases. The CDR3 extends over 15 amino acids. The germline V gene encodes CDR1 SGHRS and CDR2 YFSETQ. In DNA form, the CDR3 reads TGCGTCAGCAGCCCGAGGACAGGGGGTAACTACGAGCAGTACTTC. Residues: CVSSPRTGGNYEQYF.

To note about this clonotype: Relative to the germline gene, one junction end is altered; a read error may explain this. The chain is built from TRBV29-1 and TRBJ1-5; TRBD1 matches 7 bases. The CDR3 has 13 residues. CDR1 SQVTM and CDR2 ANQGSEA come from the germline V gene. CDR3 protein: CSAGTDSNLPQHF. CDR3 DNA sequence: TGCAGCGCCGGGACAGATAGCAATCTGCCCCAGCATTTT.

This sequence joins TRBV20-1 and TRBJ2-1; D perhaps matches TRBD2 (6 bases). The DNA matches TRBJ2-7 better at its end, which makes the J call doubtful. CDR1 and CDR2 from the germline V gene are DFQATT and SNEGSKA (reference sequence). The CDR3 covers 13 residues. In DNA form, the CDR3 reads TGCAGTGCTAGTCCACGGACCGGGGGACAGCAGTACTTC. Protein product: CSASPRTGGQQYF.

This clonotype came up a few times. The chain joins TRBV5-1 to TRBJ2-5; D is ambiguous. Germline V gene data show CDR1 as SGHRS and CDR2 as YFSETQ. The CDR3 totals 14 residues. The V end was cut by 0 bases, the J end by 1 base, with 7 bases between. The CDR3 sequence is CASSLGYFQETQYF. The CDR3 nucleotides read TGCGCCAGCAGCTTGGGTTACTTCCAAGAGACCCAGTACTTC. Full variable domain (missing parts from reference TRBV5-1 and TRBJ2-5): KAGVTQTPRYLIKTRGQQVTLSCSPISGHRSVSWYQQTPGQGLQFLFEYFSETQRNKGNFPGRFSGRQFSNSRSEMNVSTLELGDSALYLCASSLGYFQETQYFGPGTRLLVL.

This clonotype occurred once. Here the CDR3 reads CASSGVAKGGPGMDTQYF. The CDR3 nucleotides are TGTGCCAGCAGCGGGGTGGCCAAGGGAGGGCCGGGAATGGATACGCAGTATTTT. This chain joins TRBV9 and TRBJ2-3; 7 bases are shared with TRBD2. Germline V gene data show CDR1 as SGDLS and CDR2 as YYNGEE. Germline trimming cut 3 bases from V and 6 bases from J; bases unmatched to any gene: 19. The CDR3 spans 18 residues.

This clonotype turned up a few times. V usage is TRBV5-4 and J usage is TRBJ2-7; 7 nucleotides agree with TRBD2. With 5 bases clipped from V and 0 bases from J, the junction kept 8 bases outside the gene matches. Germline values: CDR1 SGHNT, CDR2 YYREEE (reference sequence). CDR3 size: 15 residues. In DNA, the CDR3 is TGTGCCAGCAGACCAACTAGCGCCTCCTCCTACGAGCAGTACTTC. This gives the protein CASRPTSASSYEQYF.

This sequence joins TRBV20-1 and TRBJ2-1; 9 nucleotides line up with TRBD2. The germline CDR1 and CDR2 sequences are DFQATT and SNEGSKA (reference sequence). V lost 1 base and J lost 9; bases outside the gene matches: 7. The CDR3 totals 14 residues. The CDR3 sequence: CSARATGLASEQFF. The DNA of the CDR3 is TGCAGTGCTAGAGCCACGGGACTAGCTAGTGAGCAGTTCTTC.

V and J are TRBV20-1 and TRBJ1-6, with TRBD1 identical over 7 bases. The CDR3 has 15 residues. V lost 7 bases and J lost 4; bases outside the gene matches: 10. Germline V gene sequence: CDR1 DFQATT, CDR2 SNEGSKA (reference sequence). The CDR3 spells CSVKTGNVYNSPLHF. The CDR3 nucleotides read TGCAGTGTCAAGACAGGGAACGTATATAATTCACCCCTCCACTTT.

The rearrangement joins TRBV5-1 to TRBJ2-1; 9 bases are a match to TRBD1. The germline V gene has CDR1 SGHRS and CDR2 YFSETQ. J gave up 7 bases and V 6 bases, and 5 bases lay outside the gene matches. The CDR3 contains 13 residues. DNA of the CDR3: TGCGCCAGCAAACTAGGACAGGGGAATGAGCAGTTCTTC. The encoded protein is CASKLGQGNEQFF.

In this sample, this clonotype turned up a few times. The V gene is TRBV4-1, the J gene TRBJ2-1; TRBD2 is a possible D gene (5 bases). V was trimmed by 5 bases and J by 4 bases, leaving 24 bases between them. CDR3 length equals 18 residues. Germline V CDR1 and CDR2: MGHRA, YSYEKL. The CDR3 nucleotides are TGCGCCAGCAGCACGGGGTCCCCATTGCGCGGAGCTTACAATGAGCAGTTCTTC. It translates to CASSTGSPLRGAYNEQFF.

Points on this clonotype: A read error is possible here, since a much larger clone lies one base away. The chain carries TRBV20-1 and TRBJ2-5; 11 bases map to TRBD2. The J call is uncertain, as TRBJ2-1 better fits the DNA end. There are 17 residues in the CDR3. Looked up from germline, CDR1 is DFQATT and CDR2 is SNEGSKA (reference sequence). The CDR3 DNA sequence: TGCAGTGCTAGATCCCCCAGGCTAGCGGGAGGAGGGGAGACCCAGTTCTTC. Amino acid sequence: CSARSPRLAGGGETQFF.

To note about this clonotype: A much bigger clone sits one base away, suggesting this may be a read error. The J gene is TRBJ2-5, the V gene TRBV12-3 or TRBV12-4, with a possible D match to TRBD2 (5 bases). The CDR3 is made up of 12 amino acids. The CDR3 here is CASSLKGEAQYF. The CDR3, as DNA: TGTGCCAGCAGTTTAAAGGGAGAGGCCCAGTACTTC.